These 7 T cell receptor beta chains came from one sample sequenced in a study of shared clonotypes between healthy human individuals. Here immunoSEQ multiplex PCR was the method, and the copy in TCRdb shows in-frame clones only, minus some. The sample shows 550,000 to 850,000 clones, roughly 72% of them seen only once. Sequencing input: memory CD4+ T cells sorted from blood. Specified subset: CD45RA-negative fraction. The receptors were gathered from a woman aged 25 to 39 in good health.

This clone was counted only a few times. J is TRBJ2-5 and V is TRBV11-2; 10 bases are shared with TRBD2. The V gene's germline CDR1 is SGHAT and CDR2 FQNNGV. Germline trimming cut 4 bases from V and 5 bases from J; bases unmatched to any gene: 10. This CDR3 contains 16 residues. The CDR3 nucleotides read TGTGCCAGCAGCTCCGGGGGTAGCGGGAGGTGGGAGACCCAGTACTTC. Protein product: CASSSGGSGRWETQYF.

The chain recombines TRBV19 with TRBJ2-2; 12 bases align to TRBD1. The CDR3 extends over 16 amino acids. V dropped 6 bases and J dropped 7; count of bases not matched to a gene: 9. CDR1 is LNHDA and CDR2 is SQIVND in the germline V gene (reference sequence). The CDR3 loop reads CASSPGGTGGIGELFF. The CDR3 DNA follows: TGTGCCAGTAGCCCTGGGGGGACAGGGGGCATCGGGGAGCTGTTTTTT.

As to this clone: The same CDR3 also results from other DNA sequences found in this sample. V and J are TRBV7-8 and TRBJ2-1; 8 bases are shared with TRBD1. Unmatched junction bases numbered 5, after V lost 5 bases and J lost 8 bases. The CDR3 is made up of 13 amino acids. CDR1 and CDR2 from the germline V gene are SGHVS and FQNEAQ. The CDR3: CASSQDRGYEQFF. The CDR3 region has the DNA TGTGCCAGCAGCCAAGACAGGGGCTATGAGCAGTTCTTC.

The rearrangement uses TRBV11-1 and TRBJ2-2; 12 nucleotides align to TRBD2. This CDR3 comprises 18 residues. With 3 bases clipped from V and 2 bases from J, the junction kept 7 bases outside the gene matches. Germline V gene lookup returns CDR1 SGHAT and CDR2 FQDESV (reference sequence). The CDR3 protein is CASSLGRTSGDNTGELFF. Written as DNA, the CDR3 is TGTGCCAGCAGCTTGGGGAGGACTAGCGGGGACAACACCGGGGAGCTGTTTTTT.

The chain links TRBV28 to TRBJ2-5, with D unclear. The CDR3 consists of 11 residues. V gave up 2 bases and J gave up 7 bases, with 5 bases separating them. Germline CDR1 MDHEN, CDR2 SYDVKM. CDR3 bases: TGTGCCAGCAGTTTAGAGAGGACCCAGTACTTC. Its translation: CASSLERTQYF. The variable domain in full, completed from reference TRBV28 and TRBJ2-5, reads DVKVTQSSRYLVKRTGEKVFLECVQDMDHENMFWYRQDPGLGLRLIYFSYDVKMKEKGDIPEGYSVSREKKERFSLILESASTNQTSMYLCASSLERTQYFGPGTRLLVL.

V and J are TRBV5-1 and TRBJ2-3; D gene ambiguous. V was trimmed by 0 bases and J by 3 bases, leaving 11 bases between them. From germline, CDR1 is SGHRS and CDR2 YFSETQ. The CDR3 sequence is 15 residues long. The CDR3 region has the DNA TGCGCCAGCAGCTTGGTAGGCGGACGGACAGATACGCAGTATTTT. This gives the protein CASSLVGGRTDTQYF. Full variable domain (remainder filled in from reference TRBV5-1 and TRBJ2-3): KAGVTQTPRYLIKTRGQQVTLSCSPISGHRSVSWYQQTPGQGLQFLFEYFSETQRNKGNFPGRFSGRQFSNSRSEMNVSTLELGDSALYLCASSLVGGRTDTQYFGPGTRLTVL.

This rearrangement joins TRBV25-1 to TRBJ2-2, with a tentative D call TRBD1 (5 bases). Trimming took off 1 base at V and 6 bases at J, with 6 bases between the two ends. CDR1 and CDR2 from the germline V gene are MGHDK and SYGVNS. This CDR3 contains 13 residues. CDR3 in DNA: TGTGCCAGCAGTGAATCAGGGCCCGGGGAGCTGTTTTTT. Translated: CASSESGPGELFF.